The 25 T cell receptor beta chains in this list originate from one sample, sequenced in a study of shared clonotypes between healthy human individuals. Produced via immunoSEQ multiplex PCR; TCRdb's table is partial and in-frame only. The table includes approximately 1,000,000 clones, more than 75% detected once. Sequencing was done on a sample of memory CD4+ T cells from PBMCs. The subset was: CD45RA-negative fraction. Source of these receptors: a man younger than 30 in good health. Some clones in this sample may be carry-over from other donors' samples.

This clone has ten or more counts. The chain joins TRBV27 to TRBJ2-3, with D tentatively TRBD1 or TRBD2 (6 bases each). This CDR3 has 14 residues. V was clipped by 7 bases and J by 6 bases, with 17 bases between them. The V gene's germline CDR1 is MNHEY and CDR2 SMNVEV (reference sequence). This CDR3 reads CASNKRGVVDTQYF. CDR3 nucleotides: TGTGCCAGCAATAAGAGGGGGGTGGTGGATACGCAGTATTTT.

The chain carries TRBV5-1 and TRBJ2-1; the match to TRBD2 covers 10 bases. The CDR3 totals 15 residues. Trimming at V came to 4 bases and at J to 4 bases, leaving 5 bases not matched to a gene. Per the germline V gene, CDR1 is SGHRS and CDR2 is YFSETQ. Here the CDR3 reads CASSIGLAEYNEQFF. CDR3 coding DNA: TGCGCCAGCAGCATAGGACTAGCGGAATACAATGAGCAGTTCTTC.

Only a few counts were recorded for this clone. The chain links TRBV5-4 to TRBJ1-4; TRBD1 agrees at 9 bases. The germline CDR1 and CDR2 sequences are SGHNT and YYREEE (reference sequence). Trimming at V came to 3 bases and at J to 7 bases, leaving 7 bases not matched to a gene. CDR3 length: 15 amino acids. CDR3 region: CASSSRTGEGEKLFF. The CDR3 nucleotides are TGTGCCAGCAGCTCCAGGACAGGGGAGGGTGAAAAACTGTTTTTT.

The gene calls are TRBV5-1 and TRBJ1-1, with TRBD1 matching 11 bases. V lost 2 bases and J lost 6; bases outside the gene matches: 3. This CDR3 spans 14 amino acids. The germline V gene has CDR1 SGHRS and CDR2 YFSETQ. CDR3 coding DNA: TGCGCCAGCAGCTTAGGACAGGGGGCGGCTGAAGCTTTCTTT. Its protein is CASSLGQGAAEAFF.

The chain is built from TRBV5-5 and TRBJ2-1; D is ambiguous. Per germline, CDR1 SGHKS and CDR2 YYEKEE (reference sequence). This CDR3 region has 16 residues. V was cut by 2 bases and J by 8 bases, with 20 bases left in between. CDR3 sequence reads: CASSFYTASAADEQFF. In DNA form, the CDR3 reads TGTGCCAGCAGCTTCTACACCGCATCAGCCGCGGATGAGCAGTTCTTC.

This clone showed up just once. This sample also contains other DNA sequences that code for the same CDR3. The chain couples TRBV6-1 to TRBJ1-3; D might be TRBD1 (6 bases). Germline V gene sequence: CDR1 MNHNS, CDR2 SASEGT. Trimming removed 2 bases at V and 1 base at J, with 9 bases between. The CDR3 consists of 15 residues. CDR3 region: CASSETGTSGNTIYF. DNA for the CDR3: TGTGCCAGCAGTGAAACAGGGACTTCTGGAAACACCATATATTTT.

In this sample, this clone turned up once. This chain links TRBV10-3 with TRBJ2-7, with D unclear. This CDR3 has 14 residues. Trimming removed 2 bases from V and 1 base from J, with 9 bases in between. Germline V gene data show CDR1 as ENHRY and CDR2 as SYGVKD. CDR3 sequence (DNA): TGTGCCATCAGTGAGCAGGCAGGTTCCTACGAGCAGTACTTC. Protein product: CAISEQAGSYEQYF.

This clone was seen a handful of times. At the DNA level, this CDR3 is encoded by other sequences in the same sample as well. DNA for the CDR3: TGTGCCAGCAGTTTCGGCGGGAGCGGGGAGACCCAGTACTTC. Protein product: CASSFGGSGETQYF. V usage is TRBV28 and J usage is TRBJ2-5, with TRBD2 matching 7 bases. Unmatched junction bases numbered 6, after V lost 3 bases and J lost 5 bases. This CDR3 spans 14 amino acids. Germline V CDR1 and CDR2: MDHEN, SYDVKM. The full variable domain, its missing parts supplied by reference TRBV28 and TRBJ2-5, is DVKVTQSSRYLVKRTGEKVFLECVQDMDHENMFWYRQDPGLGLRLIYFSYDVKMKEKGDIPEGYSVSREKKERFSLILESASTNQTSMYLCASSFGGSGETQYFGPGTRLLVL.

J is TRBJ1-3 and V is TRBV4-1; D not resolved. The CDR3 contains 13 residues. The germline CDR1 and CDR2 sequences are MGHRA and YSYEKL. V lost 5 bases and J lost 2, with 7 bases in between. This CDR3 is CASSGFTGNTIYF. DNA for the CDR3: TGCGCCAGCAGCGGGTTTACTGGAAACACCATATATTTT.

The chain links TRBV4-2 to TRBJ1-2; 9 positions match TRBD1. Germline loops: CDR1 LGHNA, CDR2 YNFKEQ. The CDR3 covers 15 residues. V trimming: 0 bases; J trimming: 13 bases; junction bases outside the gene matches: 12. CDR3 amino acids: CASSQDGGTGIDFTF. The DNA of the CDR3 is TGTGCCAGCAGCCAAGATGGGGGGACAGGGATCGACTTCACCTTC.

This chain uses TRBV11-2 with TRBJ2-2; 9 bases fit TRBD2. From germline, CDR1 is SGHAT and CDR2 FQNNGV. There are 15 residues in the CDR3. V shed 7 bases and J 4 bases; nucleotides not matched to a gene: 7. CDR3 bases: TGTGCCAGCACCCTTAGCGGGAGACCCACCGGGGAGCTGTTTTTT. It yields the protein CASTLSGRPTGELFF.

This chain joins TRBV5-1 and TRBJ2-7, with a tentative D call TRBD2 (6 bases). The CDR3 runs to 16 residues. Deletions cut 4 bases from V and 3 bases from J, with 20 bases between. Per the germline V gene, CDR1 is SGHRS and CDR2 is YFSETQ. The CDR3 loop reads CASSPGPGGVFYEQYF. The CDR3, as DNA: TGCGCCAGCAGCCCCGGACCCGGGGGAGTTTTCTACGAGCAGTACTTC.

There are a few counts of this clone. The chain carries TRBV16 and TRBJ2-7; D perhaps matches TRBD1 (5 bases). Germline loops: CDR1 KGHSY, CDR2 FQNENV. This CDR3 has 13 amino acids. V lost 3 bases, J lost 4 bases, and 10 bases lay in between. CDR3 in DNA: TGTGCCAGCAGCCACCCTCAGGGATACGAGCAGTACTTC. It encodes CASSHPQGYEQYF.

The rearrangement uses TRBV19 and TRBJ1-1; no definite D call. Germline CDR1 reads LNHDA; CDR2 reads SQIVND (reference sequence). V gave up 6 bases and J gave up 1 base, with 9 bases separating them. CDR3 length: 13 residues. CDR3 sequence (DNA): TGTGCCAGTAGGTGGAGCGGGAACACTGAAGCTTTCTTT. It specifies CASRWSGNTEAFF. Complete variable domain (other parts from reference TRBV19 and TRBJ1-1): DGGITQSPKYLFRKEGQNVTLSCEQNLNHDAMYWYRQDPGQGLRLIYYSQIVNDFQKGDIAEGYSVSREKKESFPLTVTSAQKNPTAFYLCASRWSGNTEAFFGQGTRLTVV.

CDR3 protein: CASSLMGGGQPQHF. CDR3 sequence (DNA): TGTGCCAGCAGCTTGATGGGCGGGGGTCAGCCCCAGCATTTT. V gene TRBV5-4 combines with J gene TRBJ1-5; D might be TRBD1 (5 bases). Germline assignment: CDR1 SGHNT and CDR2 YYREEE (reference sequence). The CDR3 length is 14 residues. The V end lost 1 base, the J end lost 6 bases, and 11 bases lay between the germline ends.

The chain joins TRBV28 to TRBJ2-7; D unclear. The CDR3 loop spans 12 amino acids. The germline V gene has CDR1 MDHEN and CDR2 SYDVKM. V lost 5 bases to trimming and J lost 5 bases, with 10 bases between them. CDR3 coding DNA: TGTGCCAGCAGTGGACGTAGCCACGAGCAGTACTTC. Translation: CASSGRSHEQYF.

The V call is TRBV10-3, the J call TRBJ2-7; D gene unclear. The ends were cut back, 6 bases at V and 2 bases at J, with 17 bases in the middle. The V gene's germline CDR1 is ENHRY and CDR2 SYGVKD. This CDR3 contains 15 residues. The CDR3 DNA reads TGTGCCATCAGCACCCAGACCGCGGCCGCCTACGAGCAGTACTTC. Amino acids: CAISTQTAAAYEQYF.

V is TRBV5-4 and J is TRBJ2-6; unclear D gene. V was pared by 3 bases and J by 4 bases, with 2 bases between. Germline V gene sequence: CDR1 SGHNT, CDR2 YYREEE (reference sequence). This CDR3 spans 12 amino acids. In nucleotides, the CDR3 is TGTGCCAGCAGCTCCGGGGCCAACGTCCTGACTTTC. Translation: CASSSGANVLTF. The whole variable domain, filled in from reference TRBV5-4 and TRBJ2-6, reads ETGVTQSPTHLIKTRGQQVTLRCSSQSGHNTVSWYQQALGQGPQFIFQYYREEENGRGNFPPRFSGLQFPNYSSELNVNALELDDSALYLCASSSGANVLTFGAGSRLTVL.

Worth noting for this clone: At one end the junction does not follow the germline gene, possibly because of a read error. In DNA form, the CDR3 reads TGTGCCAGCAGCCAAGATAAAGTAGATGGATACACCATATATTTT. This gives the protein CASSQDKVDGYTIYF. J is TRBJ1-3 and V is TRBV4-1; the D is unclear. This CDR3 is 15 amino acids long. The V gene's germline CDR1 is MGHRA and CDR2 YSYEKL.

V and J are TRBV28 and TRBJ2-2; D is undetermined. CDR3 length: 16 amino acids. Trimming removed 2 bases from V and 4 bases from J, with 14 bases in between. Germline CDR1 and CDR2: MDHEN and SYDVKM. CDR3: CASSLVHKRVTGELFF. The CDR3 nucleotides read TGTGCCAGCAGTTTAGTCCATAAACGGGTCACCGGGGAGCTGTTTTTT.

The genes are TRBV7-9 and TRBJ1-4; D is perhaps TRBD1 (5 bases). The CDR3 extends over 14 amino acids. Germline CDR1 SEHNR, CDR2 FQNEAQ (reference sequence). V lost 5 bases, J lost 8 bases, and 15 bases lay in between. For the CDR3, the DNA is TGTGCCAGCAGCCCCCGGGGCAGGGAGGAAAAACTGTTTTTT. Translated, it gives CASSPRGREEKLFF.

The chain is built from TRBV4-2 and TRBJ1-5; 9 nucleotides align to TRBD1. The ends lost 1 base at V and 7 bases at J; junction bases unmatched: 8. Germline V lookup: CDR1 LGHNA, CDR2 YNFKEQ. The CDR3 has 16 residues. The CDR3 reads CASSQATGGGLQPQHF. In nucleotides, the CDR3 is TGTGCCAGCAGCCAAGCGACAGGGGGTGGGTTGCAGCCCCAGCATTTT.

This chain uses TRBV5-8 with TRBJ1-1; possible D gene TRBD1, 5 bases. The CDR3 contains 14 residues. V shed 0 bases and J shed 1 base, with 7 bases lying between them. Germline V gene sequence: CDR1 SGHTS, CDR2 YDEGEE. The chain's CDR3 is CASSLGGKNTEAFF. As DNA, the CDR3 is TGTGCCAGCAGCTTGGGGGGGAAGAACACTGAAGCTTTCTTT.

V gene TRBV9 combines with J gene TRBJ2-2; 8 bases map to TRBD2. The CDR3 has 15 amino acids. J lost 2 bases, V lost 4 bases, and 4 bases had no gene match. The germline gives CDR1 SGDLS, CDR2 YYNGEE. The CDR3 DNA reads as TGTGCCAGCAGCCGGGGGGGTATTAACACCGGGGAGCTGTTTTTT. Residues: CASSRGGINTGELFF.

The genes are TRBV6-1 and TRBJ1-2; perhaps TRBD1 as D (6 bases). The CDR3 consists of 15 residues. Between the trimmed V and J ends, which lost 4 bases and 3 bases, there was a span of 15 bases. Germline loops: CDR1 MNHNS, CDR2 SASEGT. The DNA for the CDR3 is TGTGCCAGCAGTGTTAGAGGGGGGGGTGACTATGGCTACACCTTC. It translates to CASSVRGGGDYGYTF.